Listed here are 6 T cell receptor beta chains from one sample, sequenced in a study of immune evolution from preneoplasia to lung adenocarcinoma. Only in-frame clones appear in the TCRdb table, and some are missing; sequencing was by immunoSEQ multiplex PCR. The data contain around 6,100 clones, 85% to 90% of them seen just once; the ten biggest clones take up approximately 5%. Sequencing used FFPE invasive lung adenocarcinoma tissue. The receptors shown here come from a person between 50 and 69 years old with lung adenocarcinoma.

This rearrangement joins TRBV4-1 to TRBJ2-7, with TRBD2 matching 9 bases. The trim removed 4 bases at V and 4 bases at J, leaving 8 bases unmatched. Germline CDR1 is MGHRA and CDR2 is YSYEKL. This CDR3 is built from 15 residues. CDR3: CASSLSASGAYEQYF. As DNA, the CDR3 is TGCGCCAGCAGCCTTAGTGCTAGCGGGGCTTACGAGCAGTACTTC.

The chain is built from TRBV14 and TRBJ2-1; 8 bases are a match to TRBD1. The CDR3 is 19 amino acids. J gave up 2 bases and V 8 bases, and 20 bases lay outside the gene matches. From germline, CDR1 is SGHDN and CDR2 FVKESK. The CDR3 sequence is CASHAGGYSAQGAYNEQFF. The CDR3 DNA reads as TGTGCCAGCCACGCAGGCGGTTACTCGGCACAGGGGGCCTACAATGAGCAGTTCTTC.

This clone was recorded once. This sequence joins TRBV10-3 and TRBJ1-3; the D is unclear. Trimming left V 6 bases short and J 1 base short, with 10 bases between. The CDR3 consists of 14 residues. CDR1 and CDR2 from the germline V gene are ENHRY and SYGVKD. CDR3 sequence reads: CAIRDGRSGNTIYF. DNA for the CDR3: TGTGCCATCAGAGACGGACGTTCTGGAAACACCATATATTTT.

The chain combines TRBV7-6 with TRBJ2-7, with 10 bases lining up with TRBD2. Trimming cost V 1 base and J 0 bases; bases outside gene matches: 3. CDR3 length: 16 residues. Germline V lookup: CDR1 SGHVS, CDR2 FNYEAQ. CDR3 loop: CASSLVPSGSSYEQYF. The CDR3 nucleotides are TGTGCCAGCAGCTTAGTTCCTAGCGGGAGCTCCTACGAGCAGTACTTC.

The CDR3 region has the DNA TGTGCCAGCAGCGTAGATCCCGAAGCCCACAATGAGCAGTTCTTC. It codes for CASSVDPEAHNEQFF. This chain joins TRBV9 and TRBJ2-1; D remains unclear. V was trimmed by 0 bases and J by 5 bases, leaving 12 bases between them. CDR1 and CDR2 from the germline V gene are SGDLS and YYNGEE. The CDR3 loop spans 15 amino acids.

The chain is built from TRBV30 and TRBJ1-1; D is unresolved. Per germline, CDR1 GTSNPN and CDR2 SVGIG (reference sequence). The CDR3 has 13 residues. Deletions cut 1 base from V and 8 bases from J, with 14 bases between. In nucleotides, the CDR3 is TGTGCCTGGAGTGGGGTTCTGGGCCAAGAAGCTTTCTTT. Amino acids: CAWSGVLGQEAFF.